This TCR beta chain was identified during a study of blood T cells in healthy people across ages. Study-wide points: The authors considered diversity estimates from one million T cells to be underestimates.

A sample-barcoded 5' primer and a J-beta primer mix were used in a second PCR of roughly 6 to 11 cycles. TCRdb re-called the 5' RACE reads through MiXCR, storing one row per CDR3 protein. The repertoire holds about 540,000 distinct CDR3 sequences, with nearly 25% as singletons. This clonotype was seen at least ten times. The target antigen is unknown. Investigators took about 10 milliliters of peripheral blood from every donor. This same sample was also part of a study on T cells of mothers and their children. Per that study: Primer M1S, used in the second PCR, introduced sample barcodes and 2-4 random nucleotides. Mothers yielded over 8 million CDR3 reads, children 2.5 million to 3 million each.

The sequenced sample was blood. The TCR comes from a boy under 18 in good health.

The CDR3 loop is CASSLPPRLAGSGNEQFF. CDR3 bases: TGTGCCAGCAGCTTACCCCCGAGACTAGCGGGATCTGGGAATGAGCAGTTCTTC. The V gene is TRBV7-9, the J gene TRBJ2-1, with 11 positions matching TRBD2. Germline V gene data show CDR1 as SEHNR and CDR2 as FQNEAQ (reference sequence). V gave up 2 bases and J gave up 7 bases; unmatched junction bases: 13. The CDR3 contains 18 residues.